What follows are 14 T cell receptor beta chains derived from one specimen sequenced in a study of tumor-infiltrating lymphocytes in oesophageal squamous cell carcinoma. MiXCR was run by TCRdb on the PCR reads, yielding one entry per CDR3 protein. The sample has over 8,500 distinct CDR3 sequences; 40% to 65% are singletons. Sequencing was performed on esophageal tumor tissue. The receptors stem from a female donor with esophageal squamous cell carcinoma.

In this sample, this clonotype turned up many times. The CDR3 reads CASSYMRGTEAFF. The DNA for the CDR3 is TGTGCCAGCAGTTATATGCGGGGAACTGAAGCTTTCTTT. The V gene is TRBV6-1, the J gene TRBJ1-1; D remains ambiguous. Germline CDR1 MNHNS, CDR2 SASEGT. This CDR3 comprises 13 residues. V was cut by 5 bases and J by 5 bases, with 12 bases left in between.

In this sample, this clonotype turned up many times. The genes are TRBV7-6 and TRBJ2-1; D is perhaps TRBD2 (6 bases). The length of the CDR3 is 16 residues. Germline V gene data show CDR1 as SGHVS and CDR2 as FNYEAQ. The V and J ends lost 5 bases and 7 bases respectively, with 21 bases between them. For the CDR3, the DNA is TGTGCCAGCAGCCCTATTTATGCCGGGGGTCGTAATGAGCAGTTCTTC. Its translation is CASSPIYAGGRNEQFF.

The chain joins TRBV7-2 to TRBJ2-3; 9 bases match TRBD2. The J call may be in error: the DNA end matches TRBJ2-7 better. Germline-derived CDR1 and CDR2 are SGHTA and FQGNSA. This CDR3 contains 14 residues. The CDR3 protein is CASSRTSEVREQYF. As DNA, the CDR3 is TGTGCCAGCAGCCGGACTAGCGAAGTACGCGAGCAGTACTTC.

The rearrangement links TRBV7-2 to TRBJ2-3; 10 bases are shared with TRBD2. Judging by the DNA end, TRBJ2-1 fits better; the J call may be wrong. The CDR3 covers 17 residues. Germline V gene sequence: CDR1 SGHTA, CDR2 FQGNSA. The CDR3 DNA is TGTGCCAGCAGCTTAGACGATGCTAGCGGGAGAATAAGTGAGCAGTTCTTC. Protein product: CASSLDDASGRISEQFF.

This clonotype came up many times. This chain connects TRBV6-1 to TRBJ2-2, with 9 bases that match TRBD2. The junction had 15 bases not matched to a gene; V was cut back by 2 bases and J by 5 bases. The germline V gene has CDR1 MNHNS and CDR2 SASEGT. CDR3 length: 19 residues. As DNA, the CDR3 is TGTGCCAGCAGTGAATGGACTGCGGGAGGGCCGGGGGGTACCGGGGAGCTGTTTTTT. The encoded protein is CASSEWTAGGPGGTGELFF.

This chain links TRBV10-3 with TRBJ2-2; 9 bases line up with TRBD2. The CDR3 contains 15 residues. J lost 5 bases, V lost 4 bases, and 5 bases had no gene match. Germline V gene data show CDR1 as ENHRY and CDR2 as SYGVKD. The CDR3 loop reads CAISAAGGLTGELFF. The CDR3 DNA reads as TGTGCCATCAGTGCAGCGGGAGGTTTAACCGGGGAGCTGTTTTTT.

The table lists this clonotype with many counts. The rearrangement links TRBV5-4 to TRBJ2-3; 8 bases line up with TRBD1. This CDR3 is built from 14 residues. The J segment lost 5 bases and the V segment lost 4 bases, leaving 6 bases of the junction unmatched. Germline V gene data show CDR1 as SGHNT and CDR2 as YYREEE (reference sequence). Here the CDR3 DNA reads TGTGCCAGCAGCCCAGACAGGGGTGGAGATACGCAGTATTTT. Its protein is CASSPDRGGDTQYF.

The chain employs TRBV11-3 and TRBJ2-1; 14 nucleotides align to TRBD2. CDR1 is SGHNT, CDR2 YENEEA, per germline. With 4 bases clipped from V and 5 bases from J, the junction kept 10 bases outside the gene matches. The CDR3 runs to 18 residues. The CDR3 DNA reads as TGTGCCAGCAGCTCCTTTGGACTAGCGGGAGGAGGAGACAATGAGCAGTTCTTC. It specifies CASSSFGLAGGGDNEQFF.

About this clonotype: The conserved phenylalanine or tryptophan is not found at the CDR3 terminus, so this likely reflects a read error. The DNA is left out, because the CDR3 cannot be placed on it with certainty; the CDR3 is given as TCRdb lists it. The CDR3 is CASSKFRQGAGAETQYFGP. The chain recombines TRBV6-2 or TRBV6-3 with TRBJ2-3; the D call of TRBD1 is as the table states it, not checked on the DNA. The CDR3 length is 19 residues, termini included. Germline V gene sequence: CDR1 MNHEY, CDR2 SVGEGT.

On this clonotype: Since no conserved phenylalanine or tryptophan closes the CDR3, a read error is the likely cause. It is unclear where the CDR3 begins or ends on the DNA, so no DNA is shown, and the CDR3 is as TCRdb lists it. The chain has TRBV6-1 and TRBJ2-5; no DNA check was done on the table's D call, TRBD2. The CDR3 comprises 15 residues, both ends counted. Germline V gene lookup returns CDR1 MNHNS and CDR2 SASEGT. CDR3 sequence: CASRKRDGYEQYFGN.

This clonotype was counted a few times. The rearrangement uses TRBV24-1 and TRBJ1-2; D perhaps matches TRBD1 (6 bases). Germline V CDR1 and CDR2: KGHDR, SFDVKD. V was clipped by 5 bases and J by 7 bases, with 10 bases between them. The CDR3 has 12 residues. CDR3 sequence reads: CATSGGGLGYTF. In DNA form, the CDR3 reads TGTGCCACCAGTGGAGGGGGACTTGGCTACACCTTC.

This clonotype was detected once. This CDR3 is missing its conserved last phenylalanine or tryptophan, likely due to a read error. The limits of the CDR3 on the DNA are not certain, so only TCRdb's listed CDR3 is given. The chain combines TRBV7-8 with TRBJ1-1; the DNA was not compared with TRBD1, the D call given in the table. The CDR3 has 16 residues if both end residues are counted. CDR1 SGHVS and CDR2 FQNEAQ come from the germline V gene. CDR3 protein: CASSNRQGAYEQYFGP.

This clonotype turned up a few times. V usage is TRBV24-1 and J usage is TRBJ2-1; perhaps TRBD2 as D (6 bases). Germline loops: CDR1 KGHDR, CDR2 SFDVKD. The CDR3 spans 15 residues. V shed 4 bases and J shed 3 bases, with 12 bases lying between them. In DNA, the CDR3 is TGTGCCACCAGTGAAAGGCGGGATCACTACAATGAGCAGTTCTTC. Translated, it gives CATSERRDHYNEQFF.

The chain is built from TRBV28 and TRBJ2-7; 7 positions match TRBD2. This CDR3 has 14 amino acids. Germline V CDR1 and CDR2: MDHEN, SYDVKM. V shed 6 bases, J shed 3 bases, and the junction held 8 bases outside the gene matches. CDR3 region: CASSPRGVLYEQYF. The CDR3 DNA reads TGTGCCAGCAGCCCTCGGGGGGTACTCTACGAGCAGTACTTC.